This T cell receptor beta chain was sequenced for a study of blood T cell repertoires in COVID-19. The V gene's germline CDR1 is MNHEY and CDR2 SMNVEV (reference sequence). The CDR3 extends over 15 amino acids. V was clipped by 4 bases and J by 5 bases, with 15 bases between them. The assay was immunoSEQ multiplex PCR, and TCRdb's table has in-frame clones only and misses some. In the table there are under 200,000 clones, about 81% of which are singletons. The sample was PBMCs or T cells enriched from blood (not recorded which). The chain links TRBV27 to TRBJ1-5; D possibly corresponds to TRBD1 (6 bases). This receptor was identified in a man aged 45-60 years who had recovered from COVID-19. The CDR3 DNA is TGTGCCAGCAGTTCCTCGGACAGATCAGATCAGCCCCAGCATTTT. Encoded protein: CASSSSDRSDQPQHF.